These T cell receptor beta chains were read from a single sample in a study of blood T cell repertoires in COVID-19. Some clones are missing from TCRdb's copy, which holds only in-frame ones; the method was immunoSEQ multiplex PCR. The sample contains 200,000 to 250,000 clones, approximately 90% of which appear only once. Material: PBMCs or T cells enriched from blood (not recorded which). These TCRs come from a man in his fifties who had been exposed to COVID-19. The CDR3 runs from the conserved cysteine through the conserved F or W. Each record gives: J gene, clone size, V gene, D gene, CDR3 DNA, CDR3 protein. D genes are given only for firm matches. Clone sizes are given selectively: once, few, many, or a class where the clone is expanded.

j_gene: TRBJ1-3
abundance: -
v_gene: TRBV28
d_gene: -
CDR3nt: TGTGCCAGCAGTCAACCACAGGGCTCCTCTGGAAACACCATATATTTT
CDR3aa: CASSQPQGSSGNTIYF

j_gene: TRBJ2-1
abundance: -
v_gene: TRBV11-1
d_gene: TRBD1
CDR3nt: TGTGCCAGCAGCCCACAGGGGGCGTATTACAATGAGCAGTTCTTC
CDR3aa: CASSPQGAYYNEQFF

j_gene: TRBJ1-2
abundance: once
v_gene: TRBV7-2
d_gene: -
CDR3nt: TGTGCCAGCAGCTTATTTGGACAGACCTATGGCTACACCTTC
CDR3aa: CASSLFGQTYGYTF

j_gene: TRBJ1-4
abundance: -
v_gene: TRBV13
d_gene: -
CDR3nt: TGTGCCAGCAGCCCGCTGGGCAGGGGTTCCCCTGGGGAACTGTTTTTT
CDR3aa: CASSPLGRGSPGELFF

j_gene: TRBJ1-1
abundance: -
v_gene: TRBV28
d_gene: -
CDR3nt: TGTGCCAGCAGTTTATCCACCCTCGAGGCTTTCTTT
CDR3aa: CASSLSTLEAFF

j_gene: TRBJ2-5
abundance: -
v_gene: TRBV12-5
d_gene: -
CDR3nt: TGTGCTAGTGGTCCCCCGACGGGGGTAGTTGAGACCCAGTACTTC
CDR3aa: CASGPPTGVVETQYF

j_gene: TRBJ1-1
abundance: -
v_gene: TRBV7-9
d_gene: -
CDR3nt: TGTGCCAGCAGTCGACAGCAGGGGTTCACTGAAGCTTTCTTT
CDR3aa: CASSRQQGFTEAFF

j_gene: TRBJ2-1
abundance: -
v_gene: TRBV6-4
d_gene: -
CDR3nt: TGTGCCAGCAGGCCCGGGACAAACTCCTACAATGAGCAGTTCTTC
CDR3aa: CASRPGTNSYNEQFF

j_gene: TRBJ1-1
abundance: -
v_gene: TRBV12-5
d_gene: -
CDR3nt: TGTGCTAGTGGTTTGTCCCCCGGGACTGAAGCTTTCTTT
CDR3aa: CASGLSPGTEAFF

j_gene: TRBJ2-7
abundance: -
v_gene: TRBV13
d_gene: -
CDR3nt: TGTGCCAGCAGCTCCGGGCGGGGGCAATGGGGGAAGAGCTCCTACGAGCAGTACTTC
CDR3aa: CASSSGRGQWGKSSYEQYF

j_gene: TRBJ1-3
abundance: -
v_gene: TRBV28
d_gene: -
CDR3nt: TGTGCCAGCAGGACGACAGCTTCAGGAAACACCATATATTTT
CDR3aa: CASRTTASGNTIYF

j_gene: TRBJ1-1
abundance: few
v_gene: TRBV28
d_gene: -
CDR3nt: TGTGCCAGCAGTTACAGGAACACTGAAGCTTTCTTT
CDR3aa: CASSYRNTEAFF

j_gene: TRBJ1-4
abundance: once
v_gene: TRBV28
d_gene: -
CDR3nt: TGTGCCAGCAATCTAGGTGGCGCGGCTAATGAAAAACTGTTTTTT
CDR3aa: CASNLGGAANEKLFF

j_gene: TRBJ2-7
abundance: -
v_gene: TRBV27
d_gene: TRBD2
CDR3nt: TGTGCCAGCAGTTCCCGACTAGCGTTGTACGAGCAGTACTTC
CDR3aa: CASSSRLALYEQYF

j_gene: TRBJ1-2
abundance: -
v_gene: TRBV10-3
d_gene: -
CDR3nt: TGTGCCACCACGGCCGGGGAAATTAGCTATGGCTACACCTTC
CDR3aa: CATTAGEISYGYTF

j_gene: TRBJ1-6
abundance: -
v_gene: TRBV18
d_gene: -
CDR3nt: TGTGCCAGCTCACCACTCGGCTACATGGGCGATAATTCACCCCTCCACTTT
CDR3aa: CASSPLGYMGDNSPLHF

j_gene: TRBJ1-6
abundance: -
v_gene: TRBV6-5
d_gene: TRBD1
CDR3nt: TGTGCCACCAGGGGGCCCCCAGGGTCACCCCTCCACTTT
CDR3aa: CATRGPPGSPLHF

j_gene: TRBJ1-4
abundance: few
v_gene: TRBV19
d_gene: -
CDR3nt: TGTGCCAGTAGTACGGGGGGCGGGTCGGAAAAACTGTTTTTT
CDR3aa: CASSTGGGSEKLFF

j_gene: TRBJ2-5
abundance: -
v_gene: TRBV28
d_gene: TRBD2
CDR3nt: TGTGCCAGCACCCCGGCTAGCGGGGGACAAGAGACCCAGTACTTC
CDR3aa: CASTPASGGQETQYF

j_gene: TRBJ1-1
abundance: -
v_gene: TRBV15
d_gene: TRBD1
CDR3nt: TGTGCCACCTGGACAGGGGGATTGGCAACTGAAGCTTTCTTT
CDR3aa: CATWTGGLATEAFF

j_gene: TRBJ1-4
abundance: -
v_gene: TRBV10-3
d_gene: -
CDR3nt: TGTGCCATCAGAGCCGGGACAAGAGATACTAATGAAAAACTGTTTTTT
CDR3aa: CAIRAGTRDTNEKLFF

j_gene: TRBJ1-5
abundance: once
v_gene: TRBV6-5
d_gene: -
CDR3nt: TGTGCCAGCAGTTACTCGCCGGGATATCAGCCCCAGCATTTT
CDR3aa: CASSYSPGYQPQHF

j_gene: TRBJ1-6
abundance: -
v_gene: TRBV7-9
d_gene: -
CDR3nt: TGTGCCAGCAGCTTAGCCTCTCCGAATTCACCCCTCCACTTT
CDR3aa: CASSLASPNSPLHF

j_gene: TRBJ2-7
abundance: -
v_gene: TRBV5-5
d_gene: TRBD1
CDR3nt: TGTGCCAGCAGCCCCCCGGGACAGGACTACGAGCAGTACTTC
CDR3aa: CASSPPGQDYEQYF

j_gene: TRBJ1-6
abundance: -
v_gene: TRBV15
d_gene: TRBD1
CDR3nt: TGTGCCACCAGCAGAGACTTTACAGGGGGCGCGTATCCACCCCTCCACTTT
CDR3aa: CATSRDFTGGAYPPLHF

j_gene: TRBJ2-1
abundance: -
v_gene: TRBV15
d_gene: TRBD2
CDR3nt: TGTGCCACCAGCAGAGATCGTAGCGGGTGGAGCTCCTACAATGAGCAGTTCTTC
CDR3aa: CATSRDRSGWSSYNEQFF

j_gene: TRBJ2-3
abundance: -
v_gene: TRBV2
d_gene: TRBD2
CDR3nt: TGTGCCAGCAACCCTAGCGGGAGGGTCACAGATACGCAGTATTTT
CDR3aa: CASNPSGRVTDTQYF

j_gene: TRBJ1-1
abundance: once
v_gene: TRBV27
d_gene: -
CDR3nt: TGTGCCAGCAGTTTAACACAGTTGAAGGACACTGAAGCTTTCTTT
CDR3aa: CASSLTQLKDTEAFF

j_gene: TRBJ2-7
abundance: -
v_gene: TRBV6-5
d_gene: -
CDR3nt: TGTGCCAGCAGTTACGGCAGGGATTGGTCCTACGAGCAGTACTTC
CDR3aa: CASSYGRDWSYEQYF

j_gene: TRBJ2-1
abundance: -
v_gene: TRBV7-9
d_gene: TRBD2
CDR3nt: TGTGCCAGCACCTATAGCGGGCGCTCCTACAATGAGCAGTTCTTC
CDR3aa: CASTYSGRSYNEQFF

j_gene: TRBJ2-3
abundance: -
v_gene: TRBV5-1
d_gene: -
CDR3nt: TGCGCCAGCAGCATTGACAGACCTTTCACAGATACGCAGTATTTT
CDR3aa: CASSIDRPFTDTQYF

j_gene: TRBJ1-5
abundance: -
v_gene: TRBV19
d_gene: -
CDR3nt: TGTGCCAGTAGTATTCCGGGAAAGTTGATACCCCAGCATTTT
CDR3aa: CASSIPGKLIPQHF

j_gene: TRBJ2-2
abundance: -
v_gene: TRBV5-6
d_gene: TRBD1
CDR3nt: TGTGCCAGCAGCCGAGGGACAGGGGATACCGGGGAGCTGTTTTTT
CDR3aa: CASSRGTGDTGELFF

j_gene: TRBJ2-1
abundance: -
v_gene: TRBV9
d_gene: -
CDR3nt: TGTGCCAGCAGCGCGACCGGGGACTCCTACAATGAGCAGTTCTTC
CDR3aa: CASSATGDSYNEQFF

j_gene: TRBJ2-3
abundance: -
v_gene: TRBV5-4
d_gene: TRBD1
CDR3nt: TGTGCCAGCAGCCCAGGACAGGGCCGCACAGATACGCAGTATTTT
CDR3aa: CASSPGQGRTDTQYF

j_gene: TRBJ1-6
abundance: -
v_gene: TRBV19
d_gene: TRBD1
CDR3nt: TGTGCCAGTAGTGCGGGACAGGGGAGAGGAGATTCACCCCTCCACTTT
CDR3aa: CASSAGQGRGDSPLHF

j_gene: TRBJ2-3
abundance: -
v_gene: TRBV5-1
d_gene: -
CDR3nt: TGCGCCAGCAGCTTGTGGCAGAGCACAGATACGCAGTATTTT
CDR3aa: CASSLWQSTDTQYF

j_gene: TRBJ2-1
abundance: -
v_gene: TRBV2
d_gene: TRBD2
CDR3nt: TGTGCCAGCAGTGAAGACGGGACTAGCGGACTCTTCAATGAGCAGTTCTTC
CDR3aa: CASSEDGTSGLFNEQFF

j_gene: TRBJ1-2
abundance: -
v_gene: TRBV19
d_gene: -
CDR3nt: TGTGCCAGTACCAAAGGGGCTAACTATGGCTACACCTTC
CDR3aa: CASTKGANYGYTF

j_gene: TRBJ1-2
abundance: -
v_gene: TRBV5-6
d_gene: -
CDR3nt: TGTGCCAGCAGCTTATGGGTCCTTTGGGGAGTCTATGGCTACACCTTC
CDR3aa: CASSLWVLWGVYGYTF

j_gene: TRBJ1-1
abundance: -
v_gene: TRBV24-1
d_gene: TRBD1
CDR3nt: TGTGCCACCAGTGATTCCACAGGGGGCACTGAAGCTTTCTTT
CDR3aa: CATSDSTGGTEAFF

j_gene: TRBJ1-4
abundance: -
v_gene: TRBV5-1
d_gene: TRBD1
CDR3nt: TGCGCCAGCAGCTTTATTACAGGGGGTAGTGAAAAACTGTTTTTT
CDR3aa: CASSFITGGSEKLFF

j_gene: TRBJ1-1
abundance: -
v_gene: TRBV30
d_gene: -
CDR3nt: TGTGCCTGGAGGGGGGCCGGGTTGAACACTGAAGCTTTCTTT
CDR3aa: CAWRGAGLNTEAFF

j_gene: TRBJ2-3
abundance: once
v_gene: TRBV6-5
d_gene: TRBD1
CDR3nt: TGTGCCAGCAGAGGGACAGGGGGCGTTACGCAGTATTTT
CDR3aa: CASRGTGGVTQYF

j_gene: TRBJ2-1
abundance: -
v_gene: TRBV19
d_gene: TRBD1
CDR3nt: TGTGCCAGTAGCCCAATCAACAGGGGAGACAGGGGAAATGAGCAGTTCTTC
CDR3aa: CASSPINRGDRGNEQFF

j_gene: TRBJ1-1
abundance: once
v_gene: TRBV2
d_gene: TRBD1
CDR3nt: TGTGCCAGCAGTGAACCGTCGACAGGGGGCAGGATCACTGAAGCTTTCTTT
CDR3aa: CASSEPSTGGRITEAFF

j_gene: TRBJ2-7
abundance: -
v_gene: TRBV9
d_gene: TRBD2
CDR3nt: TGTGCCAGCAGCCCGAACCCAGCGGGGACCTACGAGCAGTACTTC
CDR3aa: CASSPNPAGTYEQYF

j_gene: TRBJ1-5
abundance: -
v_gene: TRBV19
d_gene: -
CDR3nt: TGTGCCAGTAGTATGTACAGTACCAGCAATCAGCCCCAGCATTTT
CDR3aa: CASSMYSTSNQPQHF